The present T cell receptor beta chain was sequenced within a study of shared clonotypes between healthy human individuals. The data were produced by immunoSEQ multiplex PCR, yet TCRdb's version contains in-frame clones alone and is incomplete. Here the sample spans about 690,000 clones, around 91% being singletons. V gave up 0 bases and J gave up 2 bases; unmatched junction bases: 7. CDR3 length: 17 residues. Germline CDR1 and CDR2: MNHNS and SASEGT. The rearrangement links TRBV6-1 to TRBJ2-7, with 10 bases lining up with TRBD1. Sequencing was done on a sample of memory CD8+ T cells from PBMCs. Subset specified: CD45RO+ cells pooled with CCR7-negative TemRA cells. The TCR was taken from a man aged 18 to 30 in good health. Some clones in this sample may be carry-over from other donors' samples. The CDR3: CASSEAGTGAIPYEQYF. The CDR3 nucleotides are TGTGCCAGCAGTGAAGCGGGGACAGGGGCCATTCCCTACGAGCAGTACTTC.